This TCR beta chain was observed in a study of identical twins. General study results and limits: Low generation-probability sequences were in excess among twin-shared out-of-frame alpha sequences. Modelling approaches yielded underestimates of out-of-frame TCR alpha sharing between monozygotic twins.

A template switching step contributed a universal primer site, while unique molecular identifiers were present in the cDNA. In TCRdb, the 5' RACE reads were re-called with MiXCR into one record per CDR3 protein. Of some 630,000 distinct CDR3 sequences in the sample, about 7.1% are singletons; the top ten hold approximately 1.5%. The CDR3 runs to 14 residues. Trimming cost V 0 bases and J 5 bases, with 12 bases left between them. Germline V gene data show CDR1 as SGHRS and CDR2 as YFSETQ. In every case, the donor was a healthy Caucasian. Concerning this clonotype: Its antigen is as yet unknown.

These sequences were also reported in another study, on yellow fever vaccine responses in identical twins.

The sequenced sample was PBMCs. This receptor was obtained from a woman aged 18-35 years in good health. V is TRBV5-1 and J is TRBJ2-7, with D possibly TRBD1 on 7 matching bases. Here the CDR3 reads CASSLAQGGDEQYF. CDR3 DNA: TGCGCCAGCAGCTTGGCGCAGGGGGGCGACGAGCAGTACTTC.